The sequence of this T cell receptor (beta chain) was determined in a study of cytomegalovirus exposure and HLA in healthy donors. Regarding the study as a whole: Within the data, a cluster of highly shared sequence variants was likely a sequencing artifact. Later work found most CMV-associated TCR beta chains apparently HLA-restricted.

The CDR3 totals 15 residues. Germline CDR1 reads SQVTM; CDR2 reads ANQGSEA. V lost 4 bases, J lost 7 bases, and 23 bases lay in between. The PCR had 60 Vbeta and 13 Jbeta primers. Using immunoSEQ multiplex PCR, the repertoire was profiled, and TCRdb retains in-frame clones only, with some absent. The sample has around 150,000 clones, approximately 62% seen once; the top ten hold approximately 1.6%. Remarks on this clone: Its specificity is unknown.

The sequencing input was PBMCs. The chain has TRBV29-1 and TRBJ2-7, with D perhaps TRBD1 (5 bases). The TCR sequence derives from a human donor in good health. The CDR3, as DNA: TGCAGCGTTGTAATTAGTGGGGCAGGGCCGTGGGAGCAGTACTTC. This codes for CSVVISGAGPWEQYF.